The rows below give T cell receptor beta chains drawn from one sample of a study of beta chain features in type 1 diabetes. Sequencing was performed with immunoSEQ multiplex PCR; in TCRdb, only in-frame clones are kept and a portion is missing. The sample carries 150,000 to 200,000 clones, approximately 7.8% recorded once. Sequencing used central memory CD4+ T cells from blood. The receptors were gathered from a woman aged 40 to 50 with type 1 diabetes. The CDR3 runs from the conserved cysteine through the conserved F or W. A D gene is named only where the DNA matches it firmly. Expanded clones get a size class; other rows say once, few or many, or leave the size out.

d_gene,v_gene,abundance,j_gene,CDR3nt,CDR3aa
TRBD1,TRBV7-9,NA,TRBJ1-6,TGTGCCAGCAGCGGGGGACAGGCGAGTCGTAATTCACCCCTCCACTTT,CASSGGQASRNSPLHF
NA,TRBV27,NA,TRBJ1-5,TGTGCCAGCAGTTTATGGCCGATTAGCAATCAGCCCCAGCATTTT,CASSLWPISNQPQHF
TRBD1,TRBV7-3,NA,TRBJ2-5,TGTGCCAGCAGCCCTAGTAGGGGGCTTCAAGAGACCCAGTACTTC,CASSPSRGLQETQYF
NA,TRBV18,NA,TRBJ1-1,TGTGCCAGCTCACAGGAGGGTAACACTGAAGCTTTCTTT,CASSQEGNTEAFF
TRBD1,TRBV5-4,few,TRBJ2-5,TGTGCCAGCAGCTTTATACAGGGGAACGGGGAGACCCAGTACTTC,CASSFIQGNGETQYF
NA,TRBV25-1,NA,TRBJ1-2,TGTGCCAGCAGTGAAGGGGGAGGTAGCTTTTATGGCTACACCTTC,CASSEGGGSFYGYTF
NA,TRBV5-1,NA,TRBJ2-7,TGCGCCAGCAGCTTCTTAGAAACAGGTTACGAGCAGTACTTC,CASSFLETGYEQYF
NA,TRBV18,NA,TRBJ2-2,TGTGCCAGCTCACCGCAACCTCCAGGGGGGCGCACCGGGGAGCTGTTTTTT,CASSPQPPGGRTGELFF
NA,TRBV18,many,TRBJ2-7,TGTGCCAGCTCACCACCGGGCGGGAATATATACGAGCAGTACTTC,CASSPPGGNIYEQYF
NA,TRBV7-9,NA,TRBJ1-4,TGTGCCAGCAGATATGACAGGACTGAAAAACTGTTTTTT,CASRYDRTEKLFF
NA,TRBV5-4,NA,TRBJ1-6,TGTGCCAGCAGCTTTCCGGGAGAAACGGGGTCACCCCTCCACTTT,CASSFPGETGSPLHF